This T cell receptor (beta chain) comes out of a study of shared clonotypes between healthy human individuals. Study results and caveats: Sampling covered nothing but blood. Tissue TCR repertoires likely differ from those found in blood. Sharing across a few donors was seen in 4% to 5% of naive CD4 clonotypes. A limitation of the genetic and exposure-history diversity represented arose from few donors.

The germline CDR1 and CDR2 sequences are SNHLY and FYNNEI. CDR3 size: 15 residues. The V gene end was trimmed by 9 bases and the J gene end by 4 bases; junction bases not matched to a gene: 11. Naive CD8 cells, CD45RO-negative and positively selected for CCR7, excluded terminally differentiated effector memory CD45RA+ cells. In the original analysis: There were no quality scores in the junction-only immunoSEQ sequences, so filtering differed. The assay was immunoSEQ multiplex PCR, and TCRdb's table has in-frame clones only and misses some. V and J calls and clone size are copied from that table; D and trimming were computed from the DNA. The data hold some 740,000 clones, with around 93% observed a single time. In the case of this clone: The target antigen is unknown.

The sequence was collected from a man younger than 45 in good health. The material sequenced was naive CD8+ T cells sorted from blood. The chain is built from TRBV2 and TRBJ2-3; 9 bases align to TRBD2. CDR3 in DNA: TGTGCCAGTCCCCTTATAGCGGGAGCGGCAGATACGCAGTATTTT. This gives the protein CASPLIAGAADTQYF.